This passage covers 19 T cell receptor beta chains from one sample sequenced in a study of blood T cell repertoires in COVID-19. Clones were sequenced by immunoSEQ multiplex PCR, and TCRdb holds only the in-frame ones, with some missing. The sample has 300,000 to 400,000 clones; 85% to 90% are singletons. The specimen sequenced was peripheral blood. The receptors stem from a woman under 40 with COVID-19, enrolled during active disease.

V usage is TRBV11-2 and J usage is TRBJ2-5; 13 nucleotides align to TRBD2. V trimming: 5 bases; J trimming: 4 bases; junction bases outside the gene matches: 7. The germline CDR1 and CDR2 sequences are SGHAT and FQNNGV. The CDR3 is made up of 16 amino acids. This CDR3 is CASSLGLAGVVETQYF. The CDR3 bases are TGTGCCAGCAGCCTTGGACTAGCGGGAGTTGTAGAGACCCAGTACTTC.

The chain couples TRBV27 to TRBJ1-5, with TRBD1 matching 7 bases. This CDR3 region has 13 residues. V shed 5 bases and J 7 bases; nucleotides not matched to a gene: 5. The germline gives CDR1 MNHEY, CDR2 SMNVEV (reference sequence). The CDR3 DNA reads TGTGCCAGCAGTAAGGGGGCGGACCAGCCCCAGCATTTT. Amino acids: CASSKGADQPQHF.

This clone was counted between two and nine times. The sample holds other DNA sequences that translate to the same CDR3. The chain employs TRBV7-3 and TRBJ1-1; 7 nucleotides match TRBD1. The CDR3 extends over 13 amino acids. Losses at the gene ends were 5 bases for V and 5 bases for J; bases not matched to a gene: 5. Germline V gives CDR1 SGHTA, CDR2 FQGTGA. CDR3 sequence reads: CASSPSGGTEAFF. CDR3 DNA sequence: TGTGCCAGCAGCCCATCAGGGGGAACTGAAGCTTTCTTT.

This rearrangement joins TRBV11-3 to TRBJ1-5; D possibly corresponds to TRBD1 (5 bases). The CDR3 has 18 amino acids. Looked up from germline, CDR1 is SGHNT and CDR2 is YENEEA. V dropped 4 bases and J dropped 5 bases, with 24 bases sitting between them. This CDR3 is CASSSPNGRSRGHQPQHF. Here the CDR3 DNA reads TGTGCCAGCAGCTCCCCGAATGGCCGAAGTAGGGGTCATCAGCCCCAGCATTTT. Filled out from reference TRBV11-3 and TRBJ1-5, the complete variable domain reads EAGVVQSPRYKIIEKKQPVAFWCNPISGHNTLYWYLQNLGQGPELLIRYENEEAVDDSQLPKDRFSAERLKGVDSTLKIQPAELGDSAVYLCASSSPNGRSRGHQPQHFGDGTRLSIL.

The V gene is TRBV28, the J gene TRBJ1-2, with 8 nucleotides matching TRBD1. J was trimmed by 2 bases and V by 5 bases; bases with no gene match: 7. From germline, CDR1 is MDHEN and CDR2 SYDVKM. CDR3 length: 15 amino acids. DNA of the CDR3: TGTGCCAGCAGTCTGGCAGGGGGCCGAAACTATGGCTACACCTTC. Its translation is CASSLAGGRNYGYTF.

The chain recombines TRBV18 with TRBJ2-7; unclear D gene. Looked up from germline, CDR1 is KGHSH and CDR2 is LQKENI. There are 15 residues in the CDR3. The V and J ends lost 5 bases and 1 base respectively, with 15 bases between them. CDR3 loop: CASSLTASGSYEQYF. CDR3 coding DNA: TGTGCCAGCTCATTGACTGCATCCGGGTCCTACGAGCAGTACTTC.

The chain uses TRBV28 and TRBJ1-5, with D perhaps matching TRBD1 (5 bases). Trimming took off 1 base at V and 4 bases at J, with 11 bases between the two ends. The CDR3 length is 15 residues. Germline-derived CDR1 and CDR2 are MDHEN and SYDVKM. CDR3 residues: CASSLFGQQNQPQHF. In nucleotides, the CDR3 is TGTGCCAGCAGTTTATTCGGACAACAAAATCAGCCCCAGCATTTT.

This chain uses TRBV4-2 with TRBJ2-3, with unresolved D. CDR1 and CDR2 from the germline V gene are LGHNA and YNFKEQ. The CDR3 covers 15 residues. The V gene lost 8 bases and the J gene lost 2 bases, with 17 bases spanning the gap. CDR3: CASGSSGSLTDTQYF. CDR3 bases: TGTGCCAGCGGGTCTTCGGGTAGCCTCACAGATACGCAGTATTTT.

V usage is TRBV5-6 and J usage is TRBJ1-2; 9 nucleotides match TRBD1. The V gene's germline CDR1 is SGHDT and CDR2 YYEEEE. V lost 0 bases to trimming and J lost 0 bases; unmatched junction nucleotides: 12. The CDR3 contains 19 residues. For the CDR3, the DNA is TGTGCCAGCAGCTTGGAGTTTCGACAGGGGGTCGATTCTAACTATGGCTACACCTTC. The encoded protein is CASSLEFRQGVDSNYGYTF.

The chain employs TRBV5-5 and TRBJ1-4, with 8 bases aligning to TRBD1. Per germline, CDR1 SGHKS and CDR2 YYEKEE (reference sequence). This CDR3 has 15 amino acids. The V segment lost 0 bases and the J segment 7 bases; nucleotides outside the gene matches: 5. The CDR3 sequence: CASSLGGTGTEKLFF. The CDR3 nucleotides read TGTGCCAGCAGCTTGGGAGGGACAGGAACTGAAAAACTGTTTTTT. The whole variable domain, filled in from reference TRBV5-5 and TRBJ1-4, reads DAGVTQSPTHLIKTRGQQVTLRCSPISGHKSVSWYQQVLGQGPQFIFQYYEKEERGRGNFPDRFSARQFPNYSSELNVNALLLGDSALYLCASSLGGTGTEKLFFGSGTQLSVL.

The rearrangement uses TRBV14 and TRBJ2-2, with a weak D call TRBD1 (6 bases). The CDR3 consists of 16 residues. In germline, CDR1 is SGHDN, CDR2 FVKESK. V shed 6 bases and J shed 1 base, with 15 bases lying between them. The CDR3 coding sequence is TGTGCCAGCAGTCGCCTCCGGGACAAGAACACCGGGGAGCTGTTTTTT. This gives the protein CASSRLRDKNTGELFF.

V and J are TRBV30 and TRBJ1-4, with TRBD1 identical over 7 bases. The CDR3 spans 14 residues. Per germline, CDR1 GTSNPN and CDR2 SVGIG (reference sequence). With V trimmed by 2 bases and J by 4 bases, 4 bases remained unmatched. CDR3 coding DNA: TGTGCCTGGAGTAGGGACAGAGTTAATGAAAAACTGTTTTTT. It translates to CAWSRDRVNEKLFF.

The rearrangement joins TRBV4-2 to TRBJ2-1; 11 bases fit TRBD1. V trimming: 3 bases; J trimming: 2 bases; junction bases outside the gene matches: 0. Germline V gene data show CDR1 as LGHNA and CDR2 as YNFKEQ. This CDR3 region has 15 residues. The CDR3 loop is CASSQGQGAYNEQFF. The CDR3 nucleotides read TGTGCCAGCAGCCAGGGACAGGGGGCCTACAATGAGCAGTTCTTC.

This clone appeared many times. The genes are TRBV21-1 and TRBJ2-2; the D segment call TRBD2 is taken from the table without a DNA check. TRBV21-1 is deemed a pseudogene. This CDR3 spans 15 amino acids. The CDR3 sequence: CASSKALAYTGELFF. The CDR3 nucleotides read TGTGCCAGCAGCAAAGCTCTAGCGTACACCGGGGAGCTGTTTTTT.

The genes are TRBV6-1 and TRBJ1-5; the D gene is possibly TRBD1 (5 bases). V lost 3 bases to trimming and J lost 2 bases, with 11 bases between them. The CDR3 extends over 15 amino acids. Germline values: CDR1 MNHNS, CDR2 SASEGT. CDR3 in DNA: TGTGCCAGCAGTGACGGGGGTAGGGGCAATCAGCCCCAGCATTTT. This sequence encodes CASSDGGRGNQPQHF.

J is TRBJ2-5 and V is TRBV25-1, with 11 bases that match TRBD1. The CDR3 spans 14 residues. The V segment lost 5 bases and the J segment 3 bases; nucleotides outside the gene matches: 2. Germline CDR1 and CDR2: MGHDK and SYGVNS. The CDR3 DNA sequence: TGTGCCAGCAGTTGGGGACAGGGGGAAGAGACCCAGTACTTC. Translated, it gives CASSWGQGEETQYF.

The rearrangement joins TRBV7-9 to TRBJ1-1; 7 nucleotides agree with TRBD1. The germline CDR1 and CDR2 sequences are SEHNR and FQNEAQ (reference sequence). Germline trimming cut 4 bases from V and 7 bases from J; bases unmatched to any gene: 0. CDR3 length equals 11 residues. The CDR3 DNA follows: TGTGCCAGCAGCTGGGACAGTGAAGCTTTCTTT. It yields the protein CASSWDSEAFF.

This sequence joins TRBV25-1 and TRBJ1-2; 7 positions match TRBD1. J gave up 6 bases and V 10 bases, and 8 bases lay outside the gene matches. The CDR3 sequence is 12 residues long. CDR1 MGHDK and CDR2 SYGVNS come from the germline V gene. CDR3 DNA sequence: TGTGCCACACACACAGGGGCAAATGGCTACACCTTC. It translates to CATHTGANGYTF.

The chain couples TRBV4-1 to TRBJ2-5; 8 bases line up with TRBD1. The ends lost 3 bases at V and 7 bases at J; junction bases unmatched: 7. The CDR3 has 14 residues. Germline V gives CDR1 MGHRA, CDR2 YSYEKL. CDR3 sequence (DNA): TGCGCCAGCAGCCAGGCAGGACAGGGTGGGACCCAGTACTTC. Its translation is CASSQAGQGGTQYF.